A single sample is the source of the 25 T cell receptor beta chains below, sequenced in a study of blood T cell repertoires in COVID-19. The repertoire was sequenced with immunoSEQ multiplex PCR; TCRdb's copy has only in-frame clones and lacks some. The data contain 25,000 to 30,000 clones, 60% to 80% of them seen just once; the ten biggest clones take up over 40%. The sequenced sample was peripheral blood. The receptors shown here come from a woman in her 70s with acute or convalescent COVID-19.

The V call is TRBV4-1, the J call TRBJ2-1, with 10 bases aligning to TRBD2. This CDR3 has 16 amino acids. The junction had 9 bases not matched to a gene; V was cut back by 0 bases and J by 10 bases. Germline V gene data show CDR1 as MGHRA and CDR2 as YSYEKL. CDR3 in amino acids: CASSQELSGRAWEQFF. Here the CDR3 DNA reads TGCGCCAGCAGCCAAGAGTTGAGCGGGAGGGCCTGGGAGCAGTTCTTC.

By sample share, this clone is medium-sized. Within the sample, other DNA sequences also encode this same CDR3. The V and J genes are TRBV5-1 and TRBJ2-5, with D unclear. The V end lost 4 bases, the J end lost 0 bases, and 10 bases lay between the germline ends. Germline V gene data show CDR1 as SGHRS and CDR2 as YFSETQ. The CDR3 length is 14 residues. Here the CDR3 DNA reads TGCGCCAGCAGCCCTACCACGAACCAAGAGACCCAGTACTTC. It codes for CASSPTTNQETQYF.

This rearrangement joins TRBV3-1 (or the pseudogene TRBV3-2) to TRBJ2-7; TRBD2 matches 9 bases. The CDR3 contains 15 residues. V gave up 3 bases and J gave up 0 bases; unmatched junction bases: 3. Germline V gene data show CDR1 as LGHDT and CDR2 as YNNKEL (reference sequence). In DNA form, the CDR3 reads TGTGCCAGCAGCCAGGGACTAGCCCTCTCCTACGAGCAGTACTTC. Its translation: CASSQGLALSYEQYF.

The V gene is TRBV5-1, the J gene TRBJ2-1; D perhaps matches TRBD2 (5 bases). V was cut by 0 bases and J by 7 bases, with 14 bases left in between. CDR1 and CDR2 (germline): SGHRS, YFSETQ. The CDR3 spans 15 residues. This CDR3 reads CASSLDGLQSNEQFF. The CDR3 coding sequence is TGCGCCAGCAGCTTGGATGGACTCCAATCGAATGAGCAGTTCTTC.

In its sample, this clone was seen once. V and J are TRBV20-1 and TRBJ2-1; a possible D gene is TRBD2 (7 bases). Trimming took 5 bases from V and 8 from J, leaving 10 bases between them. Per the germline V gene, CDR1 is DFQATT and CDR2 is SNEGSKA (reference sequence). The CDR3 covers 11 residues. Here the CDR3 reads CSARGGDEQFF. The DNA for the CDR3 is TGCAGTGCTCGCGGGGGCGATGAGCAGTTCTTC.

This clone was counted a few times. The chain uses TRBV30 and TRBJ2-7; a weak D match, TRBD2 (6 bases). Germline V gene data show CDR1 as GTSNPN and CDR2 as SVGIG (reference sequence). The CDR3 loop spans 14 amino acids. V was cut by 3 bases and J by 6 bases, with 18 bases left in between. The CDR3 nucleotides read TGTGCCTGGAGGGCGGCGGGAAGTCGAGTCGAGCAGTACTTC. Residues: CAWRAAGSRVEQYF.

CDR3 residues: CASSEPGGTSYNEQFF. The CDR3 nucleotides read TGTGCCAGCAGTGAGCCCGGGGGGACCTCCTACAATGAGCAGTTCTTC. The chain recombines TRBV25-1 with TRBJ2-1, with 7 nucleotides matching TRBD2. The CDR3 contains 16 residues. Germline V gene lookup returns CDR1 MGHDK and CDR2 SYGVNS. Trimming removed 3 bases from V and 0 bases from J; junction bases left unmatched: 5. Using reference TRBV25-1 and TRBJ2-1 for the parts outside the CDR3, the full variable domain is EADIYQTPRYLVIGTGKKITLECSQTMGHDKMYWYQQDPGMELHLIHYSYGVNSTEKGDLSSESTVSRIRTEHFPLTLESARPSHTSQYLCASSEPGGTSYNEQFFGPGTRLTVL.

This clone was observed at least ten times. The CDR3 DNA reads TGTGCCAGCAGAGCTCCCGCGACTAGCGGGAGCGAGCAGTACTTC. Its protein product is CASRAPATSGSEQYF. The chain combines TRBV27 with TRBJ2-7; TRBD2 matches 12 bases. The CDR3 runs 15 residues. The J segment lost 6 bases and the V segment lost 6 bases, leaving 9 bases of the junction unmatched. Germline V gene lookup returns CDR1 MNHEY and CDR2 SMNVEV (reference sequence).

This chain links TRBV23-1 with TRBJ2-5; 9 nucleotides match TRBD1. TRBV23-1 is an ORF for which the function is uncertain. The V and J ends lost 6 bases and 2 bases, in that order; junction bases with no gene match: 13. This CDR3 spans 17 amino acids. In nucleotides, the CDR3 is TGCGCCAGCAGGGCCCCGGGACAGGGTCGGGAACAAGAGACCCAGTACTTC. This translates into CASRAPGQGREQETQYF.

The chain joins TRBV6-2 or TRBV6-3 to TRBJ1-1; 7 bases map to TRBD1. Losses at the gene ends were 5 bases for V and 4 bases for J; bases not matched to a gene: 10. There are 15 residues in the CDR3. Germline CDR1 and CDR2: MNHEY and SVGEGT. CDR3 nucleotides: TGTGCCAGCAGTAAACAGGGGCGCGGGGCCACTGAAGCTTTCTTT. This translates into CASSKQGRGATEAFF.

The V gene is TRBV7-9, the J gene TRBJ2-1; possibly TRBD1 for D (6 bases). Trimming took 0 bases from V and 5 from J, leaving 8 bases between them. CDR3 length: 14 residues. Germline CDR1 SEHNR, CDR2 FQNEAQ (reference sequence). The CDR3: CASSLASGDNEQFF. The CDR3 nucleotides read TGTGCCAGCAGCTTAGCGTCAGGGGACAATGAGCAGTTCTTC.

The rearrangement joins TRBV18 to TRBJ2-1, with 9 bases lining up with TRBD1. Germline lookup yields CDR1 KGHSH and CDR2 LQKENI. With V trimmed by 1 base and J by 4 bases, 2 bases remained unmatched. The length of the CDR3 is 15 residues. The CDR3: CASSPRDREYNEQFF. The CDR3 DNA follows: TGTGCCAGCTCACCACGGGACAGGGAATACAATGAGCAGTTCTTC.

The chain carries TRBV7-2 and TRBJ1-5; D uncertain. The CDR3 is 13 amino acids. V was clipped by 0 bases and J by 7 bases, with 7 bases between them. The germline V gene encodes CDR1 SGHTA and CDR2 FQGNSA. CDR3 amino acids: CASSLAERQPQHF. In DNA, the CDR3 is TGTGCCAGCAGCTTAGCTGAGCGGCAGCCCCAGCATTTT.

This chain uses TRBV4-1 with TRBJ2-1; possibly TRBD2 for D (6 bases). In germline, CDR1 is MGHRA, CDR2 YSYEKL. This CDR3 contains 18 residues. V was shortened by 4 bases and J by 6 bases, with 25 bases between the two germline ends. The CDR3 loop reads CASSRTVSGLAAANEQFF. In DNA, the CDR3 is TGCGCCAGCAGCCGCACCGTTAGCGGACTCGCCGCGGCCAATGAGCAGTTCTTC.

This clone was picked up a small number of times. In nucleotides, the CDR3 is TGTGCCAGCTCACCCTCCACAGATACGCAGTATTTT. Translated: CASSPSTDTQYF. The genes are TRBV18 and TRBJ2-3; D ambiguous. V was clipped by 3 bases and J by 2 bases, with 3 bases between them. There are 12 residues in the CDR3. The germline V gene has CDR1 KGHSH and CDR2 LQKENI. Full variable domain (missing parts from reference TRBV18 and TRBJ2-3): NAGVMQNPRHLVRRRGQEARLRCSPMKGHSHVYWYRQLPEEGLKFMVYLQKENIIDESGMPKERFSAEFPKEGPSILRIQQVVRGDSAAYFCASSPSTDTQYFGPGTRLTVL.

This chain links TRBV7-9 with TRBJ2-7; 8 bases fit TRBD1. V shed 1 base and J 5 bases; nucleotides not matched to a gene: 13. There are 17 residues in the CDR3. Germline V gene data show CDR1 as SEHNR and CDR2 as FQNEAQ (reference sequence). The CDR3 here is CASSLGAGTGGFDEQYF. CDR3 nucleotides: TGTGCCAGCAGCTTAGGAGCCGGGACAGGAGGATTCGACGAGCAGTACTTC.

The genes are TRBV11-3 and TRBJ2-7; the D gene is possibly TRBD1 (5 bases). CDR3 size: 13 residues. Trimming took off 4 bases at V and 3 bases at J, with 10 bases between the two ends. Per the germline V gene, CDR1 is SGHNT and CDR2 is YENEEA. CDR3 region: CASSSGHRYEQYF. The DNA of the CDR3 is TGTGCCAGCAGCTCCGGACATCGCTACGAGCAGTACTTC.

V is TRBV4-2 and J is TRBJ2-3, with 7 bases aligning to TRBD2. The J segment lost 6 bases and the V segment lost 1 base, leaving 13 bases of the junction unmatched. This CDR3 has 17 residues. CDR1 and CDR2 from the germline V gene are LGHNA and YNFKEQ. In DNA, the CDR3 is TGTGCCAGCAGCCAAGGGAGGGCGGGAGCGGGCGGGGATACGCAGTATTTT. Translation gives CASSQGRAGAGGDTQYF.

The rearrangement joins TRBV27 to TRBJ2-7; D possibly corresponds to TRBD1 (5 bases). Trimming cost V 3 bases and J 4 bases, with 10 bases left between them. The CDR3 covers 13 residues. Germline values: CDR1 MNHEY, CDR2 SMNVEV (reference sequence). The CDR3 DNA sequence: TGTGCCAGCAGTTTTTCTCCAGGGTACGAGCAGTACTTC. Translated, it gives CASSFSPGYEQYF.

The V and J genes are TRBV19 and TRBJ2-1, with D unclear. Germline V lookup: CDR1 LNHDA, CDR2 SQIVND (reference sequence). V gave up 6 bases and J gave up 9 bases, with 9 bases separating them. CDR3 length: 11 residues. This CDR3 reads CASSSAVEQFF. The CDR3 DNA follows: TGTGCCAGTAGCTCGGCGGTTGAGCAGTTCTTC.

The V and J genes are TRBV2 and TRBJ2-5; 7 nucleotides line up with TRBD1. CDR3 length equals 15 residues. Germline V gene data show CDR1 as SNHLY and CDR2 as FYNNEI. With V trimmed by 6 bases and J by 5 bases, 12 bases remained unmatched. The CDR3 region has the DNA TGTGCCAGCAGCGGTACAGGGGCCATAGGGGAGACCCAGTACTTC. It specifies CASSGTGAIGETQYF. The full variable domain, with the rest looked up from reference TRBV2 and TRBJ2-5, is EPEVTQTPSHQVTQMGQEVILRCVPISNHLYFYWYRQILGQKVEFLVSFYNNEISEKSEIFDDQFSVERPDGSNFTLKIRSTKLEDSAMYFCASSGTGAIGETQYFGPGTRLLVL.

The CDR3 sequence is CASSLRTSRNTGELFF. In nucleotides, the CDR3 is TGCGCCAGCAGCTTGAGGACTAGCAGGAACACCGGGGAGCTGTTTTTT. This sequence joins TRBV5-1 and TRBJ2-2; 8 nucleotides agree with TRBD2. The CDR3 totals 16 residues. The ends lost 1 base at V and 1 base at J; junction bases unmatched: 3. Germline V gene sequence: CDR1 SGHRS, CDR2 YFSETQ.

The J gene is TRBJ2-2, the V gene TRBV5-6; 9 bases map to TRBD1. The CDR3 runs 15 residues. V trimming: 2 bases; J trimming: 3 bases; junction bases outside the gene matches: 2. CDR1 SGHDT and CDR2 YYEEEE come from the germline V gene. DNA of the CDR3: TGTGCCAGCAGCTTCGACAGGGGGGACACCGGGGAGCTGTTTTTT. It is translated as CASSFDRGDTGELFF. Together with reference TRBV5-6 and TRBJ2-2, the CDR3 gives the full variable domain: DAGVTQSPTHLIKTRGQQVTLRCSPKSGHDTVSWYQQALGQGPQFIFQYYEEEERQRGNFPDRFSGHQFPNYSSELNVNALLLGDSALYLCASSFDRGDTGELFFGEGSRLTVL.

This clone was seen only a few times. This chain's CDR3 is CASSSFYEQYF. In nucleotides, the CDR3 is TGTGCCAGCAGTTCATTCTACGAGCAGTACTTC. V gene TRBV27 combines with J gene TRBJ2-7; D gene ambiguous. Germline assignment: CDR1 MNHEY and CDR2 SMNVEV (reference sequence). The CDR3 consists of 11 residues. The V end was cut by 4 bases, the J end by 3 bases, with 4 bases between.

The V gene is TRBV11-2, the J gene TRBJ2-3; no clear D. This CDR3 contains 15 residues. Trimming pared 2 bases from V and 2 bases from J, leaving 11 bases between. Germline CDR1 SGHAT, CDR2 FQNNGV. For the CDR3, the DNA is TGTGCCAGCAGCTTATGGGCCGTTCACACAGATACGCAGTATTTT. Translation: CASSLWAVHTDTQYF.